These T cell receptor beta chains were read from a single sample in a study of CD8+ T cells in alopecia areata. TCRdb's copy holds only in-frame clones and misses some; the assay was immunoSEQ multiplex PCR. The sample lists 120,000 or so clones, over 60% occurring once. Sequenced here: CD4+ T cells sorted from blood, sampled at week 4, from a patient treated with tofacitinib. Every receptor here comes from a human donor with alopecia areata. Both conserved end residues are part of each CDR3. A D gene is named only where the DNA matches it firmly.

d_call j_call v_call cdr3_aa
. TRBJ2-7 TRBV29-1 CSVTDGSSYEQYF
TRBD1 TRBJ1-2 TRBV5-6 CASRRTGDNYGYTF
. TRBJ1-3 TRBV9 CASSVESFGNTIYF
TRBD2 TRBJ2-3 TRBV5-1 CASSSSLAQEPGDTQYF
. TRBJ1-1 TRBV27 CASSGVKTEAFF
. TRBJ1-2 TRBV29-1 CSVDEGRGGYGYTF
TRBD2 TRBJ2-4 TRBV7-2 CASSSGGSKNIQYF
. TRBJ2-3 TRBV4-1 CASSQADTQYF
TRBD2 TRBJ2-5 TRBV5-1 CASSSTSAETQYF
. TRBJ2-5 TRBV7-2 CASSPQGPGETQYF
. TRBJ1-1 TRBV29-1 CSVELVRRNTEAFF
TRBD1 TRBJ1-2 TRBV7-2 CASSLAGQNYGYTF
TRBD1 TRBJ1-2 TRBV27 CAIRTGTVYGYTF
TRBD1 TRBJ1-2 TRBV30 CAWRLTGSYGYTF
. TRBJ2-2 TRBV7-9 CASSRHTGELFF
. TRBJ2-5 TRBV4-1 CASSRLQGTIETQYF
. TRBJ2-5 TRBV13 CASSLWSEGETQYF
TRBD1 TRBJ1-6 TRBV6-5 CASSYTRQGLDSPLHF
. TRBJ2-1 TRBV6-5 CASRRKQSSYNEQFF
. TRBJ1-3 TRBV30 CAWSGTGNTIYF
TRBD2 TRBJ2-2 TRBV29-1 CSGGTSGATGELFF
. TRBJ1-2 TRBV25-1 CASSQLDRADGYTF
TRBD1 TRBJ2-5 TRBV7-2 CASSLRTGQETQYF
. TRBJ2-7 TRBV25-1 CASSEQIPYEQYF
TRBD1 TRBJ2-3 TRBV29-1 CSSGTGRVDTQYF
. TRBJ2-7 TRBV7-2 CASSLTRLAHEQYF
. TRBJ1-5 TRBV6-5 CASRTTGSPQHF
. TRBJ2-5 TRBV29-1 CSVGGSQETQYF
. TRBJ2-7 TRBV5-1 CASSLDVYEQYF
TRBD2 TRBJ2-3 TRBV4-3 CASSQSPASGGDTDTQYF
. TRBJ1-1 TRBV30 CAWSPVLGRTEAFF
TRBD1 TRBJ1-2 TRBV5-4 CASRLGQANYGYTF
TRBD1 TRBJ1-1 TRBV29-1 CSVGFRTGVNTEAFF
TRBD1 TRBJ1-4 TRBV2 CASSEGQGTLNEKLFF
TRBD2 TRBJ2-5 TRBV5-6 CASSFTSGEETQYF
. TRBJ2-2 TRBV7-3 CASSSGGLGTGELFF
. TRBJ2-7 TRBV7-2 CASSVRGDGPYEQYF
. TRBJ2-2 TRBV28 CASTGAGANTGELFF
TRBD1 TRBJ1-5 TRBV30 CAWSVGTGGQPQHF
. TRBJ2-1 TRBV29-1 CSIRGEQFF
TRBD2 TRBJ2-3 TRBV9 CASSALSHGGGSPYF
TRBD1 TRBJ2-5 TRBV5-1 CASRSGTGEYEETQYF
. TRBJ1-4 TRBV2 CASSDQGVSEKLFF
. TRBJ1-1 TRBV30 CAWSSRAGSSEAFF
. TRBJ1-2 TRBV7-9 CASSYSANYGYTF
. TRBJ2-7 TRBV25-1 CASSQVYEQYF